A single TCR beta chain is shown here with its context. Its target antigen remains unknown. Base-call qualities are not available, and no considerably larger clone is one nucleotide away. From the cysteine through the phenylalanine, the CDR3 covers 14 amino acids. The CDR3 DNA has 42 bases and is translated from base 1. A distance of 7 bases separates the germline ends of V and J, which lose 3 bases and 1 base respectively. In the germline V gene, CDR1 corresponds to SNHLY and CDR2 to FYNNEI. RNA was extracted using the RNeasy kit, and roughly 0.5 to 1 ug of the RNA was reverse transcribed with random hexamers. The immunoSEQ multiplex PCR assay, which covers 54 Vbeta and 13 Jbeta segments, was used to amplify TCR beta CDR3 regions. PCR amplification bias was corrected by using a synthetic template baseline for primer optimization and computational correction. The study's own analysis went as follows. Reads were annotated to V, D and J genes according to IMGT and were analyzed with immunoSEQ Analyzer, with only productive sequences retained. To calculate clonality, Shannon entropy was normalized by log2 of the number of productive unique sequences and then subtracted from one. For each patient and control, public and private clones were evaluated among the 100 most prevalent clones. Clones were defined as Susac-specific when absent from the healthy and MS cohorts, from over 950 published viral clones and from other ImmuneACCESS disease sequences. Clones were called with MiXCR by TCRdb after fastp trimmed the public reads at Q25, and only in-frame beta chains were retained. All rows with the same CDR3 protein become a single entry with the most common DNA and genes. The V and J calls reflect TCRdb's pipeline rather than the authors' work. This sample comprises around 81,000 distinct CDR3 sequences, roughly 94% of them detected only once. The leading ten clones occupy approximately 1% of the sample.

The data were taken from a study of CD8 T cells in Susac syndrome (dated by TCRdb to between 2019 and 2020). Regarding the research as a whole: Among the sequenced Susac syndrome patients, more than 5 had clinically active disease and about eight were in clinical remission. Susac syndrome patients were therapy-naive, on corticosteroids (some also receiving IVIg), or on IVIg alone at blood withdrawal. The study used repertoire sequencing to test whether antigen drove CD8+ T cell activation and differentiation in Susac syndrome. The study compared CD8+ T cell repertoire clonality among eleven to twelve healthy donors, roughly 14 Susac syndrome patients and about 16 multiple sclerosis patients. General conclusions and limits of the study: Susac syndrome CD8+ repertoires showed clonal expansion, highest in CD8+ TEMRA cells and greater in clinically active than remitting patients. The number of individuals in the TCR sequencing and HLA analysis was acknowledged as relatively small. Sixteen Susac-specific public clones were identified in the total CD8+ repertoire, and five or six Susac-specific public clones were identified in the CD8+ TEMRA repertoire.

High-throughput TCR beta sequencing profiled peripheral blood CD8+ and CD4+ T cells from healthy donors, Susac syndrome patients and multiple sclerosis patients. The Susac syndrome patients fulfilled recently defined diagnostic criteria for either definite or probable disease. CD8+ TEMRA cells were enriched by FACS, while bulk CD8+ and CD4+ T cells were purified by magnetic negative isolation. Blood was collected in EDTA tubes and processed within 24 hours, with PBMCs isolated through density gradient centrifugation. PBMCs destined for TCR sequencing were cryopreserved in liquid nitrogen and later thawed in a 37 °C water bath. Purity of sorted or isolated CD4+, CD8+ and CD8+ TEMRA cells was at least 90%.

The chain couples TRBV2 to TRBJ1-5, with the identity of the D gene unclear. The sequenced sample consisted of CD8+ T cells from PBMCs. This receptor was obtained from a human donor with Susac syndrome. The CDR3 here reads CASSDGPSNQPQHF. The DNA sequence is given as TGTGCCAGCAGTGACGGTCCCAGCAATCAGCCCCAGCATTTT.